Detailed here is one T cell receptor beta chain. Germline and junction disagree at one end, which may indicate a read error. This specimen belongs to a study of tumor and adjacent non-tumor tissue in lung cancer. Background on the study: Patients comprised eleven to twelve adenocarcinoma, 2 squamous cell carcinoma and 1 small cell lung cancer. Around 4.4 million productive TCRbeta reads were obtained per sample on average. Stage I to III disease affected about nine men and about 5 women aged about 31 to 85.

RNA was extracted from bulk tissue without any cell sorting. The length of the CDR3 is 15 residues. The germline CDR1 and CDR2 sequences are MNHEY and SVGAGI. TCRbeta libraries were built with three rounds of nested PCR, modified from ARM-PCR. MiXCR, run by TCRdb on the multiplex PCR reads, gives a single entry per CDR3 protein. The sample yields 69,000 or so distinct CDR3 sequences, 73% seen once. The chain employs TRBV6-5 and TRBJ2-7; D gene ambiguous. Sequencing was performed on lung tumor tissue. The sequence was obtained from a man in his 60s with non-small cell lung cancer. This chain's CDR3 is CANSYSRRKTAEQYF. The CDR3 region has the DNA TGTGCCAACAGTTACTCGAGACGTAAGACGGCCGAGCAGTATTTC.